Presented here are 9 T cell receptor beta chains from one specimen sequenced in a study of metastatic and nonmetastatic thyroid tumors. TCRdb re-called the PCR reads via MiXCR. The data contain fewer than 20,000 clones, roughly 4% of them singletons. The entire patient cohort was treatment-naive prior to thyroid surgery. Sequencing used tumor tissue. The origin of the receptors is a female donor with papillary thyroid cancer or a benign thyroid nodule (not recorded which). Some clones in this sample may be carry-over from other donors' samples.

The rearrangement links TRBV27 to TRBJ1-1; TRBD1 matches at 8 bases. This CDR3 region has 12 residues. Germline V gene sequence: CDR1 MNHEY, CDR2 SMNVEV (reference sequence). With V trimmed by 6 bases and J by 9 bases, 6 bases remained unmatched. CDR3 bases: TGTGCCAGCAGCGGACAGGGAGTAAAAGCTTTCTTT. This gives the protein CASSGQGVKAFF.

In its sample, this clone was seen a few times. This rearrangement joins TRBV6-1 to TRBJ2-6; D is perhaps TRBD1 (6 bases). The V gene lost 9 bases and the J gene lost 2 bases, with 14 bases spanning the gap. This CDR3 is built from 15 residues. The germline V gene has CDR1 MNHNS and CDR2 SASEGT. CDR3 protein: CASDPDSTGANVLTF. DNA for the CDR3: TGTGCCAGTGACCCGGACAGTACTGGGGCCAACGTCCTGACTTTC.

The chain links TRBV2 to TRBJ1-1; 7 bases match TRBD1. There are 13 residues in the CDR3. Germline loops: CDR1 SNHLY, CDR2 FYNNEI. Trimming cost V 5 bases and J 5 bases; bases outside gene matches: 5. In DNA, the CDR3 is TGTGCCAGCAGTAGGGACAGCGATACTGAAGCTTTCTTT. Translating gives CASSRDSDTEAFF.

This clone was counted a few times. The DNA of the CDR3 is TGTGCCAGCAGTTCCACCGGGACATCGAACACTGAAGCTTTCTTT. This sequence encodes CASSSTGTSNTEAFF. The rearrangement links TRBV12-3 or TRBV12-4 to TRBJ1-1, with D possibly being TRBD1 (6 bases). The CDR3 covers 15 residues. The V gene lost 4 bases and the J gene lost 1 base, with 13 bases spanning the gap.

Note on this clone: The same CDR3 arises from other DNA sequences in this sample as well. The chain recombines TRBV19 with TRBJ2-3; D is possibly TRBD1 (6 bases). This CDR3 is 15 amino acids long. The V gene lost 4 bases and the J gene lost 5 bases, with 16 bases spanning the gap. Germline V gene lookup returns CDR1 LNHDA and CDR2 SQIVND (reference sequence). CDR3 DNA: TGTGCCAGTAGTACCTCCGGTACCAGGGGAGATACGCAGTATTTT. Protein product: CASSTSGTRGDTQYF.

Here the CDR3 reads CASSGFRGAEQYF. The CDR3 DNA sequence: TGTGCCAGCAGTGGATTTAGAGGAGCGGAGCAGTACTTC. The chain recombines TRBV2 with TRBJ2-7; D is unresolved. The CDR3 consists of 13 residues. Trimming cost V 4 bases and J 7 bases, with 14 bases left between them. Looked up from germline, CDR1 is SNHLY and CDR2 is FYNNEI.

This clone has ten or more counts. The rearrangement links TRBV10-3 to TRBJ2-7; tentatively, D is TRBD1 (8 bases). The ends were cut back, 4 bases at V and 5 bases at J, with 15 bases in the middle. Germline V CDR1 and CDR2: ENHRY, SYGVKD. The CDR3 spans 14 residues. The CDR3 loop is CAISGTGGADEQYF. The CDR3 DNA sequence: TGTGCCATCAGTGGAACAGGGGGGGCAGACGAGCAGTACTTC.

In this sample, this clone turned up a few times. The J gene is TRBJ1-2, the V gene TRBV28, with D unclear. Germline V gene lookup returns CDR1 MDHEN and CDR2 SYDVKM. This CDR3 has 15 amino acids. The germline V and J ends were trimmed by 1 base and 5 bases, with 14 bases remaining between them. CDR3 nucleotide sequence: TGTGCCAGCAGTTTATTGGGCGCAGAAGTATATGGCTACACCTTC. Amino acids: CASSLLGAEVYGYTF.

The sample holds a few counts of this clone. The rearrangement links TRBV6-1 to TRBJ1-1; 8 bases are shared with TRBD1. V lost 4 bases, J lost 5 bases, and 12 bases stayed unmatched. There are 16 residues in the CDR3. Germline V gene data show CDR1 as MNHNS and CDR2 as SASEGT. CDR3 sequence reads: CASSAPSGQGWTEAFF. CDR3 sequence (DNA): TGTGCCAGCAGTGCCCCTAGCGGACAGGGTTGGACTGAAGCTTTCTTT.